The next 11 T cell receptor beta chains were all read from a single sample in a study of T cell responses to AZD1222 COVID-19 vaccine. Here immunoSEQ multiplex PCR was the method, and the copy in TCRdb shows in-frame clones only, minus some. The data show 100,000 to 150,000 clones, 85% seen once. The sample in question was peripheral blood, obtained 28 days after the second AZD1222 dose. These receptor sequences come from an adult who received the AZD1222 COVID-19 vaccine.

This chain uses TRBV5-4 with TRBJ1-2; D not resolved. The V gene's germline CDR1 is SGHNT and CDR2 YYREEE (reference sequence). Trimming took off 0 bases at V and 8 bases at J, with 14 bases between the two ends. The CDR3 is 14 residues long. CDR3 protein: CASSLAGSREGYTF. For the CDR3, the DNA is TGTGCCAGCAGCTTGGCAGGCAGCCGAGAGGGCTACACCTTC.

This clone has more than one count but fewer than ten. The rearrangement joins TRBV9 to TRBJ2-3, with D possibly being TRBD1 or TRBD2 (5 bases each). The CDR3 runs 16 residues. The V and J ends lost 0 bases and 3 bases respectively, with 14 bases between them. From germline, CDR1 is SGDLS and CDR2 YYNGEE. The CDR3 spells CASSVGRGAGTDTQYF. Here the CDR3 DNA reads TGTGCCAGCAGCGTAGGAAGGGGAGCAGGGACAGATACGCAGTATTTT.

The CDR3 is CASGRGGTHPEQYF. CDR3 DNA: TGTGCCAGCGGACGCGGGGGGACCCACCCCGAGCAGTACTTC. The chain employs TRBV6-5 and TRBJ2-7, with 8 bases identical to TRBD2. Germline V gene data show CDR1 as MNHEY and CDR2 as SVGAGI. The CDR3 is 14 residues long. J lost 6 bases, V lost 8 bases, and 12 bases had no gene match.

The chain links TRBV20-1 to TRBJ1-1, with a tentative D call TRBD1 (5 bases). CDR3 length: 13 residues. The V gene lost 3 bases and the J gene lost 3 bases, with 11 bases spanning the gap. Germline V gives CDR1 DFQATT, CDR2 SNEGSKA (reference sequence). The CDR3 sequence: CSASRGGDTEAFF. CDR3 in DNA: TGCAGTGCTAGTCGGGGGGGGGACACTGAAGCTTTCTTT.

The gene calls are TRBV18 and TRBJ2-3, with D unresolved. Germline CDR1 and CDR2: KGHSH and LQKENI. The germline V and J ends were trimmed by 5 bases and 2 bases, with 8 bases remaining between them. The CDR3 is 13 residues long. The CDR3 DNA reads as TGTGCCAGCTCAGAGGAGATCACAGATACGCAGTATTTT. Amino acids: CASSEEITDTQYF.

Comments on this clone: This CDR3 is also generated by other DNA sequences in the sample. The chain joins TRBV10-3 to TRBJ1-5; no firm D call. Germline V gene lookup returns CDR1 ENHRY and CDR2 SYGVKD. There are 13 residues in the CDR3. The V and J ends lost 4 bases and 5 bases respectively, with 9 bases between them. The CDR3 sequence: CAISVDRDQPQHF. The CDR3 DNA reads TGTGCCATCAGTGTGGATAGGGATCAGCCCCAGCATTTT.

This chain links TRBV24-1 with TRBJ1-1, with a tentative D call TRBD1 (6 bases). This CDR3 has 13 residues. Germline V gives CDR1 KGHDR, CDR2 SFDVKD. V lost 9 bases and J 5 bases, leaving 15 bases between the germline ends. CDR3 in DNA: TGTGCCACCGATGGGGGCAGGGGAACTGAAGCTTTCTTT. Translating gives CATDGGRGTEAFF.

This chain links TRBV5-4 with TRBJ1-4, with unresolved D. Germline values: CDR1 SGHNT, CDR2 YYREEE (reference sequence). This CDR3 has 15 residues. Trimming shortened V by 4 bases and J by 0 bases, and 10 bases separated the two germline ends. The CDR3 sequence is CASSIRATTNEKLFF. In DNA form, the CDR3 reads TGTGCCAGCAGCATACGAGCGACAACTAATGAAAAACTGTTTTTT.

V and J are TRBV28 and TRBJ2-6; D is undetermined. V was pared by 6 bases and J by 0 bases, with 6 bases between. This CDR3 spans 14 amino acids. Germline CDR1 and CDR2: MDHEN and SYDVKM. Here the CDR3 reads CASRGRSGANVLTF. For the CDR3, the DNA is TGTGCCAGCAGAGGGCGCTCTGGGGCCAACGTCCTGACTTTC. Combining the CDR3 with reference TRBV28 and TRBJ2-6 gives the whole variable domain DVKVTQSSRYLVKRTGEKVFLECVQDMDHENMFWYRQDPGLGLRLIYFSYDVKMKEKGDIPEGYSVSREKKERFSLILESASTNQTSMYLCASRGRSGANVLTFGAGSRLTVL.

CDR3 bases: TGTGCCAGTAGTGCCGGACAGGGAAGGGAAAAACTGTTTTTT. Translating gives CASSAGQGREKLFF. The V gene is TRBV19, the J gene TRBJ1-4; the match to TRBD1 covers 8 bases. The CDR3 totals 14 residues. The germline gives CDR1 LNHDA, CDR2 SQIVND (reference sequence). The junction had 7 bases not matched to a gene; V was cut back by 5 bases and J by 8 bases.

The chain uses TRBV28 and TRBJ2-3, with D hard to call. V lost 2 bases and J lost 1, with 10 bases in between. The CDR3 runs 15 residues. Germline assignment: CDR1 MDHEN and CDR2 SYDVKM. CDR3 sequence (DNA): TGTGCCAGCAGTTTACCCCCGTCGGGCACAGATACGCAGTATTTT. It is translated as CASSLPPSGTDTQYF.